This T cell receptor (beta chain) comes out of a study of cytomegalovirus exposure and HLA in healthy donors. The V end was cut by 4 bases, the J end by 2 bases, with 11 bases between. This CDR3 is 14 amino acids long. Per the germline V gene, CDR1 is MNHNS and CDR2 is SASEGT. Primers: 60 Vbeta forward and 13 Jbeta reverse. This table comes from immunoSEQ multiplex PCR, and its TCRdb copy is limited to in-frame clones, with some not included. The sample lists about 170,000 clones, 75% occurring once. The TCR comes from a woman aged 50 to 65 in good health and CMV-seropositive. Sequenced: PBMCs. This sequence joins TRBV6-1 and TRBJ1-2; D may be TRBD1 (5 bases). The CDR3 DNA is TGTGCCAGCAGTGCGTACAGGCCAAACTATGGCTACACCTTC. Translating gives CASSAYRPNYGYTF.